Listed here are 18 T cell receptor beta chains from one sample, sequenced in a study of OX40 agonist ivuxolimab in advanced cancers. Measured with immunoSEQ multiplex PCR; TCRdb has only the in-frame clones, and not every one. The sample shows approximately 80,000 clones, 80% to 95% of them seen only once. The sample consisted of CD4+ or CD8+ T cells sorted from blood, taken in a trial of the OX40 agonist ivuxolimab. The receptors originated from an adult with an advanced solid tumor such as melanoma, head and neck, liver or kidney cancer.

The rearrangement joins TRBV11-2 to TRBJ1-4, with TRBD1 as a possible D gene (5 bases). The V end was cut by 3 bases, the J end by 10 bases, with 15 bases between. This CDR3 has 14 amino acids. Germline V CDR1 and CDR2: SGHAT, FQNNGV. This CDR3 is CASSLGPRSPKLFF. CDR3 DNA sequence: TGTGCCAGCAGCTTGGGACCGAGGAGTCCAAAACTGTTTTTT.

The chain has TRBV28 and TRBJ1-5; a possible D gene is TRBD1 (5 bases). The CDR3 has 13 amino acids. V lost 6 bases to trimming and J lost 5 bases, with 11 bases between them. Germline V gene lookup returns CDR1 MDHEN and CDR2 SYDVKM. In nucleotides, the CDR3 is TGTGCCAGCAGGGGGGGGTCTGATCAGCCCCAGCATTTT. This sequence encodes CASRGGSDQPQHF. Drawing the rest from reference TRBV28 and TRBJ1-5, the complete variable domain is DVKVTQSSRYLVKRTGEKVFLECVQDMDHENMFWYRQDPGLGLRLIYFSYDVKMKEKGDIPEGYSVSREKKERFSLILESASTNQTSMYLCASRGGSDQPQHFGDGTRLSIL.

This clone has more than one count but fewer than ten. The V call is TRBV19, the J call TRBJ2-7; D is ambiguous. CDR3 length equals 13 residues. The V end was cut by 3 bases, the J end by 6 bases, with 12 bases between. Per the germline V gene, CDR1 is LNHDA and CDR2 is SQIVND (reference sequence). The chain's CDR3 is CASSIGVSVEQYF. CDR3 DNA sequence: TGTGCCAGTAGTATTGGGGTCTCCGTCGAGCAGTACTTC.

The V call is TRBV5-4, the J call TRBJ2-1; possible D gene TRBD1, 6 bases. V lost 3 bases, J lost 0 bases, and 10 bases lay in between. This CDR3 is 15 amino acids long. Germline CDR1 is SGHNT and CDR2 is YYREEE (reference sequence). The CDR3 sequence: CASSWDISSYNEQFF. CDR3 DNA: TGTGCCAGCAGCTGGGACATCAGCTCCTACAATGAGCAGTTCTTC.

This clone appeared a single time. The chain recombines TRBV28 with TRBJ1-2; D is undetermined. Germline V gene lookup returns CDR1 MDHEN and CDR2 SYDVKM. There are 13 residues in the CDR3. V shed 5 bases and J shed 4 bases, with 11 bases lying between them. DNA of the CDR3: TGTGCCAGCAGTCCCCCAGGTATCTATGGCTACACCTTC. This sequence encodes CASSPPGIYGYTF.

The chain employs TRBV5-1 and TRBJ1-1; D gene unclear. CDR3 length equals 14 residues. CDR1 and CDR2 from the germline V gene are SGHRS and YFSETQ. With 4 bases removed from V and 5 bases from J, the gap between germline ends came to 15 bases. The chain's CDR3 is CASSPGLLGTEAFF. CDR3 DNA: TGCGCCAGCAGCCCTGGACTGCTGGGGACTGAAGCTTTCTTT.

This clone was observed a single time. The chain has TRBV4-2 and TRBJ2-5, with 7 bases aligning to TRBD2. This CDR3 has 14 amino acids. V lost 4 bases to trimming and J lost 0 bases; unmatched junction nucleotides: 2. Germline CDR1 LGHNA, CDR2 YNFKEQ. CDR3 DNA: TGTGCCAGCAGCCCCGCGGGAGACCAAGAGACCCAGTACTTC. This translates into CASSPAGDQETQYF.

This chain connects TRBV18 to TRBJ2-7, with D perhaps matching TRBD1 (7 bases). Per germline, CDR1 KGHSH and CDR2 LQKENI. The CDR3 consists of 15 residues. The V gene lost 4 bases and the J gene lost 6 bases, with 19 bases spanning the gap. This CDR3 reads CASSLWTGTGVEQYF. The CDR3, as DNA: TGTGCCAGCTCACTCTGGACAGGTACGGGGGTCGAGCAGTACTTC.

The V gene is TRBV6-6, the J gene TRBJ2-7, with 7 nucleotides matching TRBD2. The CDR3 has 14 amino acids. Germline assignment: CDR1 MNHNY and CDR2 SVGAGI (reference sequence). Trimming at V came to 0 bases and at J to 2 bases, leaving 1 base not matched to a gene. CDR3 sequence (DNA): TGTGCCAGCAGTTACTCTACTAGCGCCTACGAGCAGTACTTC. This sequence encodes CASSYSTSAYEQYF.

V and J are TRBV5-1 and TRBJ2-7, with TRBD2 matching over 9 bases. The ends lost 2 bases at V and 0 bases at J; junction bases unmatched: 6. This CDR3 has 16 residues. Germline CDR1 and CDR2: SGHRS and YFSETQ. Written as DNA, the CDR3 is TGCGCCAGCAGCTTTTCCAGCGGGGGGTTCTCCTACGAGCAGTACTTC. Its translation: CASSFSSGGFSYEQYF.

CDR3 nucleotide sequence: TGTGCCAGCAGCTTAGCCAGGACAGCTGACGCCGGGGAGCTGTTTTTT. Amino acids: CASSLARTADAGELFF. This chain uses TRBV7-9 with TRBJ2-2; D possibly corresponds to TRBD1 (6 bases). Per the germline V gene, CDR1 is SEHNR and CDR2 is FQNEAQ (reference sequence). Trimming removed 0 bases at V and 6 bases at J, with 14 bases between. The CDR3 sequence is 16 residues long.

This rearrangement joins TRBV7-6 to TRBJ2-1, with TRBD2 matching 8 bases. Trimming at V came to 5 bases and at J to 0 bases, leaving 6 bases not matched to a gene. This CDR3 has 16 amino acids. Germline CDR1 reads SGHVS; CDR2 reads FNYEAQ. CDR3: CASSPRGGGSYNEQFF. CDR3 sequence (DNA): TGTGCCAGCAGCCCACGGGGGGGAGGCTCCTACAATGAGCAGTTCTTC.

The J gene is TRBJ2-1, the V gene TRBV20-1; D unclear. Per germline, CDR1 DFQATT and CDR2 SNEGSKA (reference sequence). CDR3 length: 11 residues. V was shortened by 7 bases and J by 13 bases, with 17 bases between the two germline ends. In nucleotides, the CDR3 is TGCAGTGTACACCCCACCCAGCGTCAGTTCTTC. Translated: CSVHPTQRQFF.

The chain joins TRBV2 to TRBJ2-2; D might be TRBD1 (6 bases). With 6 bases removed from V and 3 bases from J, the gap between germline ends came to 8 bases. The CDR3 is made up of 13 amino acids. CDR1 is SNHLY, CDR2 FYNNEI, per germline. CDR3 sequence (DNA): TGTGCCAGCAGAGGACAGCACACCGGGGAGCTGTTTTTT. It yields the protein CASRGQHTGELFF.

The rearrangement uses TRBV12-2 and TRBJ2-7; the DNA was not compared with TRBD2, the D call given in the table. TRBV12-2 is a listed pseudogene. The CDR3 runs to 16 residues. The CDR3 loop reads CASRLGRTGGPYEQYF. CDR3 sequence (DNA): TGTGCAAGTCGCTTAGGACGGACTGGCGGACCCTACGAGCAGTACTTC.

The chain combines TRBV5-1 with TRBJ2-2; perhaps TRBD1 as D (6 bases). V dropped 4 bases and J dropped 6 bases, with 16 bases sitting between them. This CDR3 comprises 15 residues. CDR1 and CDR2 (germline): SGHRS, YFSETQ. CDR3 DNA: TGCGCCAGCAGCGGGGGCCTGGCGCGACCCGGGGAGCTGTTTTTT. It is translated as CASSGGLARPGELFF.

The chain carries TRBV19 and TRBJ2-7, with 10 bases matching TRBD1. This CDR3 is 14 amino acids long. Germline V gene data show CDR1 as LNHDA and CDR2 as SQIVND (reference sequence). With 3 bases clipped from V and 6 bases from J, the junction kept 5 bases outside the gene matches. This CDR3 reads CASSMGQGTPEQYF. DNA of the CDR3: TGTGCCAGTAGTATGGGACAGGGGACACCCGAGCAGTACTTC.

The chain couples TRBV6-5 to TRBJ2-7; tentatively, D is TRBD1 (6 bases). V was cut by 4 bases and J by 3 bases, with 10 bases left in between. Germline V gene lookup returns CDR1 MNHEY and CDR2 SVGAGI. The CDR3 loop spans 13 amino acids. This CDR3 reads CASSSGQDYEQYF. CDR3 in DNA: TGTGCCAGCAGTTCGGGACAAGACTACGAGCAGTACTTC.